Presented here are 21 T cell receptor beta chains from one specimen sequenced in a study of graft-versus-host responses after intestinal transplantation (dated by TCRdb to about 2021). Library preparation employed the immunoSEQ multiplex PCR assay. TCRdb re-hosts the immuneACCESS table, in-frame sequences only. Its copies lack some clones; in the studies checked, an unresolved V gene accounts for under half of them, and the cause for the rest is not known. Present in this sample are about 40,000 clones, about 90% of which were seen just once. The ten largest clonotypes hold about 2.5% of the sample. This sample comprised PBMCs, obtained about 330 days after intestinal transplant. All receptors come from a human patient who received an intestinal transplant, so some T cells may come from the graft donor.

This sequence joins TRBV10-2 and TRBJ1-2; TRBD1 aligns across 7 bases. The germline V gene encodes CDR1 WSHSY and CDR2 SAAADI. The CDR3 has 13 residues. Trimming removed 4 bases from V and 5 bases from J; junction bases left unmatched: 4. The CDR3 nucleotides read TGCGCCAGCAGTGCAGGGGGAGAGTATGGCTACACCTTC. Amino acids: CASSAGGEYGYTF.

The V and J genes are TRBV18 and TRBJ2-6, with a tentative D call TRBD1 (5 bases). The V gene lost 1 base and the J gene lost 3 bases, with 7 bases spanning the gap. This CDR3 is 15 amino acids long. CDR1 and CDR2 (germline): KGHSH, LQKENI. CDR3 bases: TGTGCCAGCTCACCACAGGGGTTTGGGGCCAACGTCCTGACTTTC. Its protein product is CASSPQGFGANVLTF. Variable domain in full (rest from reference TRBV18 and TRBJ2-6): NAGVMQNPRHLVRRRGQEARLRCSPMKGHSHVYWYRQLPEEGLKFMVYLQKENIIDESGMPKERFSAEFPKEGPSILRIQQVVRGDSAAYFCASSPQGFGANVLTFGAGSRLTVL.

V is TRBV27 and J is TRBJ2-1; 7 nucleotides align to TRBD2. This CDR3 is 14 amino acids long. After removal of 5 bases from V and 8 bases from J, the junction contained 9 bases not matched to a gene. Per the germline V gene, CDR1 is MNHEY and CDR2 is SMNVEV (reference sequence). The CDR3 region has the DNA TGTGCCAGCAGTCCCGGACGGGGGAGGGATGAGCAGTTCTTC. This encodes CASSPGRGRDEQFF.

The gene calls are TRBV2 and TRBJ2-5, with TRBD1 matching over 8 bases. The CDR3 is 16 amino acids. Trimming removed 4 bases from V and 1 base from J; junction bases left unmatched: 8. Germline V gives CDR1 SNHLY, CDR2 FYNNEI. The CDR3 loop is CASSVGSGGGQETQYF. CDR3 nucleotides: TGTGCCAGCAGTGTTGGGTCAGGGGGCGGCCAAGAGACCCAGTACTTC.

This clone was picked up one time. The gene calls are TRBV25-1 and TRBJ1-1; D remains ambiguous. The CDR3 is made up of 13 amino acids. V shed 8 bases and J shed 3 bases, with 13 bases lying between them. The germline CDR1 and CDR2 sequences are MGHDK and SYGVNS. The CDR3 region is CASSQGYHTEAFF. In DNA form, the CDR3 reads TGTGCCAGCTCTCAAGGATACCACACTGAAGCTTTCTTT.

This clone was picked up one time. V is TRBV6-1 and J is TRBJ2-7; 9 bases agree with TRBD1. V shed 4 bases, J shed 4 bases, and the junction held 14 bases outside the gene matches. Germline CDR1 MNHNS, CDR2 SASEGT. The CDR3 covers 17 residues. CDR3 DNA: TGTGCCAGCAGTGTCGGGAGGACAGGGGCCCTTACTTACGAGCAGTACTTC. Translating it yields CASSVGRTGALTYEQYF.

The V and J genes are TRBV10-2 and TRBJ2-2, with 9 bases lining up with TRBD1. The CDR3 loop spans 17 amino acids. Germline lookup yields CDR1 WSHSY and CDR2 SAAADI. The V segment lost 6 bases and the J segment 5 bases; nucleotides outside the gene matches: 13. CDR3 amino acids: CASRMGQGNIQTGELFF. In nucleotides, the CDR3 is TGCGCCAGCAGGATGGGACAGGGAAATATTCAGACCGGGGAGCTGTTTTTT.

This rearrangement joins TRBV4-1 to TRBJ1-6, with TRBD1 matching 8 bases. Trimming removed 2 bases from V and 0 bases from J; junction bases left unmatched: 6. The CDR3 loop spans 18 amino acids. The germline V gene has CDR1 MGHRA and CDR2 YSYEKL. In DNA, the CDR3 is TGCGCCAGCAGCCAACGGACAGGGCTCAGCTCCTATAATTCACCCCTCCACTTT. Translating gives CASSQRTGLSSYNSPLHF.

This rearrangement joins TRBV2 to TRBJ2-5; 7 positions match TRBD1. CDR1 SNHLY and CDR2 FYNNEI come from the germline V gene. The trim removed 0 bases at V and 6 bases at J, leaving 10 bases unmatched. This CDR3 has 16 amino acids. In nucleotides, the CDR3 is TGTGCCAGCAGTGAAGCGCTTCGAGGGGGCGGGCAGACCCAGTACTTC. Amino acid sequence: CASSEALRGGGQTQYF. The entire variable domain, with the rest obtained from reference TRBV2 and TRBJ2-5, is as follows: EPEVTQTPSHQVTQMGQEVILRCVPISNHLYFYWYRQILGQKVEFLVSFYNNEISEKSEIFDDQFSVERPDGSNFTLKIRSTKLEDSAMYFCASSEALRGGGQTQYFGPGTRLLVL.

V is TRBV4-1 and J is TRBJ1-6; D is unclear. Trimming stripped 2 bases from V and 8 bases from J, with 4 bases between. CDR1 is MGHRA, CDR2 YSYEKL, per germline. The CDR3 is 12 residues long. CDR3 DNA: TGCGCCAGCAGCCAATCCGATTCACCCCTCCACTTT. It encodes CASSQSDSPLHF.

The chain employs TRBV21-1 and TRBJ2-7; the table's D call, TRBD1, has no DNA check behind it. TRBV21-1 is noted as a pseudogene. The CDR3 has 16 residues. The CDR3 sequence is CASSKDRSSFSYEQYF. The DNA of the CDR3 is TGTGCCAGCAGCAAAGACAGGAGCTCTTTCTCCTACGAGCAGTACTTC.

This sequence joins TRBV28 and TRBJ1-2; tentatively, D is TRBD1 (6 bases). Trimming removed 4 bases from V and 4 bases from J, with 10 bases in between. Germline CDR1 and CDR2: MDHEN and SYDVKM. The CDR3 sequence is 13 residues long. CDR3 residues: CASSSTGTYGYTF. CDR3 DNA: TGTGCCAGCAGTTCGACAGGTACCTATGGCTACACCTTC.

This clone was picked up a small number of times. This chain joins TRBV19 and TRBJ1-1; D is perhaps TRBD1 (5 bases). CDR1 LNHDA and CDR2 SQIVND come from the germline V gene (reference sequence). This CDR3 is 15 amino acids long. V lost 5 bases and J lost 3, with 16 bases in between. The DNA of the CDR3 is TGTGCCAGTAGTCGTAAAGCAGGGACGGACACTGAAGCTTTCTTT. It encodes CASSRKAGTDTEAFF.

This clone was detected once. The J gene is TRBJ2-3, the V gene TRBV5-1; TRBD2 is a possible D gene (5 bases). The CDR3 is 16 amino acids. CDR1 and CDR2 (germline): SGHRS, YFSETQ. V lost 0 bases, J lost 5 bases, and 16 bases lay in between. CDR3 nucleotides: TGCGCCAGCAGCTTGGTTCCAGCGGTGGTGGGAGATACGCAGTATTTT. The encoded protein is CASSLVPAVVGDTQYF.

This chain joins TRBV9 and TRBJ2-5; TRBD1 matches at 8 bases. The CDR3 loop spans 15 amino acids. J lost 3 bases, V lost 3 bases, and 7 bases had no gene match. The germline CDR1 and CDR2 sequences are SGDLS and YYNGEE. CDR3 sequence (DNA): TGTGCCAGCAGCGCGTCCGGGACAGGCAAAGAGACCCAGTACTTC. It codes for CASSASGTGKETQYF.

The rearrangement joins TRBV2 to TRBJ2-7; unclear D gene. This CDR3 spans 13 amino acids. V lost 3 bases and J 4 bases, leaving 10 bases between the germline ends. Germline loops: CDR1 SNHLY, CDR2 FYNNEI. This CDR3 is CASSDPPLYEQYF. The CDR3 bases are TGTGCCAGCAGTGATCCCCCCTTATACGAGCAGTACTTC.

V gene TRBV5-1 combines with J gene TRBJ2-3, with 9 positions matching TRBD2. The CDR3 covers 16 residues. J was trimmed by 3 bases and V by 1 base; bases with no gene match: 6. Germline assignment: CDR1 SGHRS and CDR2 YFSETQ. Here the CDR3 DNA reads TGCGCCAGCAGCTTGAGAAGTGCGGGGGGGACAGATACGCAGTATTTT. Translating gives CASSLRSAGGTDTQYF.

The V and J genes are TRBV21-1 and TRBJ1-1; no DNA check was done on the table's D call, TRBD1. TRBV21-1 is a documented pseudogene. This CDR3 spans 14 amino acids. The CDR3: CASSKWTGSGPAFF. For the CDR3, the DNA is TGTGCCAGCAGCAAATGGACAGGCTCAGGGCCAGCTTTCTTT.

The chain employs TRBV5-1 and TRBJ1-6; D unresolved. This CDR3 has 13 residues. Germline CDR1 and CDR2: SGHRS and YFSETQ. Trimming left V 0 bases short and J 6 bases short, with 4 bases between. The CDR3 DNA is TGCGCCAGCAGCTTGGCCGTTAATTCACCCCTCCACTTT. This sequence encodes CASSLAVNSPLHF.

The rearrangement uses TRBV10-3 and TRBJ1-5; 12 positions agree with TRBD1. The CDR3 is made up of 20 amino acids. V shed 0 bases and J 1 base; nucleotides not matched to a gene: 10. Germline V gene sequence: CDR1 ENHRY, CDR2 SYGVKD. The CDR3 DNA reads TGTGCCATCAGTGAGTCGATGGGACAGGGGGCAGTTATCAGCAATCAGCCCCAGCATTTT. This sequence encodes CAISESMGQGAVISNQPQHF.

J is TRBJ2-3 and V is TRBV6-6, with 10 bases aligning to TRBD2. In germline, CDR1 is MNHNY, CDR2 SVGAGI (reference sequence). The CDR3 length is 14 residues. The ends lost 4 bases at V and 5 bases at J; junction bases unmatched: 3. As DNA, the CDR3 is TGTGCCAGCAGTTCTCGACTAGCGGGAGATACGCAGTATTTT. Translated: CASSSRLAGDTQYF.